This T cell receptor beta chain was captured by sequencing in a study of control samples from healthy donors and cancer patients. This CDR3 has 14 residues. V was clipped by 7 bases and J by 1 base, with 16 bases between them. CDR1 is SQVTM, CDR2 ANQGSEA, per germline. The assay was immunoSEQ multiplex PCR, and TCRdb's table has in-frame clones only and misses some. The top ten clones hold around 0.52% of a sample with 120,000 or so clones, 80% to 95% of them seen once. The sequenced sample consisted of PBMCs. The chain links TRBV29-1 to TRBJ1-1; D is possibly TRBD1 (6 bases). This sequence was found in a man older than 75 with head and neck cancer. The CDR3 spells CSGSHREQNTEAFF. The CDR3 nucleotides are TGCAGCGGCTCCCACAGGGAGCAGAACACTGAAGCTTTCTTT. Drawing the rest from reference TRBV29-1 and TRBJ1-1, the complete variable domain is SAVISQKPSRDICQRGTSLTIQCQVDSQVTMMFWYRQQPGQSLTLIATANQGSEATYESGFVIDKFPISRPNLTFSTLTVSNMSPEDSSIYLCSGSHREQNTEAFFGQGTRLTVV.